This TCR beta chain was captured in a study of blood T cell repertoires in COVID-19. Clones were sequenced by immunoSEQ multiplex PCR, and TCRdb holds only the in-frame ones, with some missing. The sample gives 250,000 to 350,000 clones, approximately 84% of which show up once; over 1.3% is in the top ten. This CDR3 has 18 amino acids. The receptor was derived from a human donor with COVID-19, enrolled during active disease. The donor label of this sample is uncertain. Sequences were obtained from peripheral blood. This chain links TRBV21-1 with TRBJ2-7; the tabulated D call, TRBD2, remains unverified against the DNA. TRBV21-1 is a documented pseudogene. CDR3 nucleotides: TGTGCCAGCAGCGCCAGCATTGGAGCGGGAGGGGACTCCTACGAGCAGTACTTC. This gives the protein CASSASIGAGGDSYEQYF.